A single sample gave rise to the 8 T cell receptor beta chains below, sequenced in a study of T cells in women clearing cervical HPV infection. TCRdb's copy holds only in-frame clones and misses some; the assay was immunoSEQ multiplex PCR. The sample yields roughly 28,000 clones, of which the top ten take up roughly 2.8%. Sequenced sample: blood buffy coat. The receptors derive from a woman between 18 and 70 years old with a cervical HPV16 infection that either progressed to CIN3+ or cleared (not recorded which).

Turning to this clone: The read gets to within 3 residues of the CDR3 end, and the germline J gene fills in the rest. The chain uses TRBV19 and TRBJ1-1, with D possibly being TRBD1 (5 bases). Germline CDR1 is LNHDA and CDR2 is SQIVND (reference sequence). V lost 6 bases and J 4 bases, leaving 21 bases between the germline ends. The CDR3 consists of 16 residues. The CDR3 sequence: CASRDSTALRGTEAFF. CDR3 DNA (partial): TGTGCCAGTAGAGATTCGACAGCCCTGCGGGGCACTGAA.

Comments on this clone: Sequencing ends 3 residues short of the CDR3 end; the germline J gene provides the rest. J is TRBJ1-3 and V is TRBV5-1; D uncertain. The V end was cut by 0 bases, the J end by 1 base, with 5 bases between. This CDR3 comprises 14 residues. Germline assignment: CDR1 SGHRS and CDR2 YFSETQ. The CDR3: CASSLELSGNTIYF. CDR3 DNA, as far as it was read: TGCGCCAGCAGCTTGGAATTATCTGGAAACACC.

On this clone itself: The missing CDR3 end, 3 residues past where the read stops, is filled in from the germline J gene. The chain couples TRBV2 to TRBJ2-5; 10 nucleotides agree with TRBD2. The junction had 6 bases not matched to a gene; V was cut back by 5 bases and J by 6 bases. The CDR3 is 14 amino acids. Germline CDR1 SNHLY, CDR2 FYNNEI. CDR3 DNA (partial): TGTGCCAGCAGTCCCTTAGCGGGAGGACAGACC. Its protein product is CASSPLAGGQT. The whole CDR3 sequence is CASSPLAGGQTQYF.

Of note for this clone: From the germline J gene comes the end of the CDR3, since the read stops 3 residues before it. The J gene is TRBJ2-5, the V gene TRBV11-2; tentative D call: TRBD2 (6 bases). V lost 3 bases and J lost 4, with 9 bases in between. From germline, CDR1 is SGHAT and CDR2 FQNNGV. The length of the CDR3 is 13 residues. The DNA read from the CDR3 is TGTGCCAGCAGCTTGGGGGGTGTAGAGACC. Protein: CASSLGGVET. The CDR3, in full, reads CASSLGGVETQYF.

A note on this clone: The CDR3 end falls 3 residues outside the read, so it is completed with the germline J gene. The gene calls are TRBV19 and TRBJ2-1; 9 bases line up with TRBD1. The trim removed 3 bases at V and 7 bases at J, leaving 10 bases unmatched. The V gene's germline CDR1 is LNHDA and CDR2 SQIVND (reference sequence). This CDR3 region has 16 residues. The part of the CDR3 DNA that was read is TGTGCCAGTAGTATGCCCCTCCTGGACAGGGGTAATGAG. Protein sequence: CASSMPLLDRGNE. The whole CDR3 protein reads CASSMPLLDRGNEQFF.

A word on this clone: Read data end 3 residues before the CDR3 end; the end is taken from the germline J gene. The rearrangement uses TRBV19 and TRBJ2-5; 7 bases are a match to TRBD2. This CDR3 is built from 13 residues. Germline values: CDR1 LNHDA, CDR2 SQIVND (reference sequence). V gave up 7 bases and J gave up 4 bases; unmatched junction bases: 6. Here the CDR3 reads CASTPGGVETQYF. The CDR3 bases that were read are TGTGCCAGTACCCCTGGGGGGGTAGAGACC.

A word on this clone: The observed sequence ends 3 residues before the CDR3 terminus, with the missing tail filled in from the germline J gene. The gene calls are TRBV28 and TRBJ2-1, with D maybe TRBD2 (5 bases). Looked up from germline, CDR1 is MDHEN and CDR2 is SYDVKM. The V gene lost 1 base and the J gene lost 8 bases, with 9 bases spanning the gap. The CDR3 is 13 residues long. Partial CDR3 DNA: TGTGCCAGCAGTTTATCTAGCCCCCATGAG. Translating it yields CASSLSSPHE. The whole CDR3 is CASSLSSPHEQFF.

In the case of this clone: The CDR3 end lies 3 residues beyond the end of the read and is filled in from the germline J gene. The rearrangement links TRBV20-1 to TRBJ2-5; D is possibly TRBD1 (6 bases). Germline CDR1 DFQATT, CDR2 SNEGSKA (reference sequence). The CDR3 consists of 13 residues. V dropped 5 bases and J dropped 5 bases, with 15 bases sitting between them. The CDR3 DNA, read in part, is TGCAGTGCTGACGGACAGTCCTCGGAGACC. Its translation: CSADGQSSET. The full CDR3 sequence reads CSADGQSSETQYF.